The 23 T cell receptor beta chains presented below share a single source sample, sequenced in a study of blood T cell repertoires in COVID-19. Here immunoSEQ multiplex PCR was the method, and the copy in TCRdb shows in-frame clones only, minus some. Of 200,000 to 300,000 clones in the sample, 85% to 90% were seen once. The source material was peripheral blood. The source of these receptors is a man in his sixties with acute or convalescent COVID-19.

This chain joins TRBV5-1 and TRBJ1-4; TRBD1 matches 8 bases. The germline gives CDR1 SGHRS, CDR2 YFSETQ. The V and J ends lost 2 bases and 6 bases, in that order; junction bases with no gene match: 3. The CDR3 runs 14 residues. The CDR3 DNA reads as TGCGCCAGCAGCTTCGGGACAGGTTATGAAAAACTGTTTTTT. Its translation: CASSFGTGYEKLFF.

The genes are TRBV7-9 and TRBJ1-6; 7 bases are a match to TRBD1. The ends lost 0 bases at V and 9 bases at J; junction bases unmatched: 11. Germline values: CDR1 SEHNR, CDR2 FQNEAQ (reference sequence). The CDR3 covers 17 residues. In DNA form, the CDR3 reads TGTGCCAGCAGCTTAGCGACATCCGGGACAGTTTCTTCACCCCTCCACTTT. Protein sequence: CASSLATSGTVSSPLHF.

This chain uses TRBV15 with TRBJ1-2; D not resolved. Trimming stripped 0 bases from V and 2 bases from J, with 4 bases between. CDR1 is LNHNV, CDR2 YYDKDF, per germline (reference sequence). The CDR3 is made up of 13 amino acids. CDR3 in amino acids: CATSRDRNYGYTF. For the CDR3, the DNA is TGTGCCACCAGCAGAGACAGGAACTATGGCTACACCTTC.

The V call is TRBV7-9, the J call TRBJ1-4, with 9 bases fitting TRBD1. Trimming at V came to 3 bases and at J to 6 bases, leaving 2 bases not matched to a gene. The CDR3 totals 14 residues. Germline-derived CDR1 and CDR2 are SEHNR and FQNEAQ (reference sequence). The CDR3 nucleotides read TGTGCCAGCAGCTTGGGACAGGGCTATGAAAAACTGTTTTTT. Encoded protein: CASSLGQGYEKLFF.

This clone was detected once. The chain employs TRBV7-9 and TRBJ1-1, with D perhaps TRBD1 (6 bases). The germline gives CDR1 SEHNR, CDR2 FQNEAQ (reference sequence). Trimming removed 8 bases from V and 1 base from J, with 17 bases in between. The CDR3 sequence is 15 residues long. The CDR3 is CASSPSQGQNTEAFF. The CDR3 region has the DNA TGTGCCAGCTCCCCATCGCAGGGGCAGAACACTGAAGCTTTCTTT.

V usage is TRBV18 and J usage is TRBJ2-5, with unresolved D. The germline CDR1 and CDR2 sequences are KGHSH and LQKENI. The CDR3 length is 15 residues. Trimming took 0 bases from V and 5 from J, leaving 13 bases between them. This CDR3 is CASSPPTAAGETQYF. The CDR3 DNA sequence: TGTGCCAGCTCACCACCCACGGCGGCTGGGGAGACCCAGTACTTC.

The chain recombines TRBV28 with TRBJ2-1; TRBD2 matches at 7 bases. After removal of 2 bases from V and 7 bases from J, the junction contained 8 bases not matched to a gene. Germline lookup yields CDR1 MDHEN and CDR2 SYDVKM. This CDR3 is 15 amino acids long. CDR3 nucleotides: TGTGCCAGCAGTTTAGCGGGAGAAGGTGATAATGAGCAGTTCTTC. Translated: CASSLAGEGDNEQFF.

V gene TRBV28 combines with J gene TRBJ2-4; 7 nucleotides match TRBD1. Germline V gene lookup returns CDR1 MDHEN and CDR2 SYDVKM. With 5 bases clipped from V and 0 bases from J, the junction kept 7 bases outside the gene matches. This CDR3 spans 16 amino acids. CDR3 loop: CASSPAGQVAKNIQYF. DNA for the CDR3: TGTGCCAGCAGTCCCGCCGGACAGGTAGCCAAAAACATTCAGTACTTC. Complete variable domain (other parts from reference TRBV28 and TRBJ2-4): DVKVTQSSRYLVKRTGEKVFLECVQDMDHENMFWYRQDPGLGLRLIYFSYDVKMKEKGDIPEGYSVSREKKERFSLILESASTNQTSMYLCASSPAGQVAKNIQYFGAGTRLSVL.

The genes are TRBV7-3 and TRBJ2-3; unclear D gene. Germline CDR1 SGHTA, CDR2 FQGTGA. This CDR3 comprises 14 residues. Trimming pared 2 bases from V and 2 bases from J, leaving 8 bases between. Written as DNA, the CDR3 is TGTGCCAGCAGCTTATCTAGAATCACAGATACGCAGTATTTT. Its protein product is CASSLSRITDTQYF.

This sequence joins TRBV29-1 and TRBJ1-4; 8 nucleotides line up with TRBD1. The CDR3 has 12 amino acids. Germline values: CDR1 SQVTM, CDR2 ANQGSEA. V trimming: 7 bases; J trimming: 7 bases; junction bases outside the gene matches: 5. CDR3 sequence reads: CSAGQGGEKLFF. As DNA, the CDR3 is TGCAGCGCTGGACAGGGTGGTGAAAAACTGTTTTTT.

The chain carries TRBV5-1 and TRBJ1-1; TRBD1 matches at 8 bases. Germline CDR1 is SGHRS and CDR2 is YFSETQ. V lost 4 bases, J lost 1 base, and 6 bases stayed unmatched. The CDR3 loop spans 15 amino acids. The CDR3 is CASSPLQGGNTEAFF. CDR3 coding DNA: TGCGCCAGCAGCCCACTACAGGGGGGGAACACTGAAGCTTTCTTT.

CDR3 DNA sequence: TGCGCCAGCAGCCTTCGGGGAATCACTGGAAACACCATATATTTT. This gives the protein CASSLRGITGNTIYF. J is TRBJ1-3 and V is TRBV5-1; no firm D call. Germline values: CDR1 SGHRS, CDR2 YFSETQ. The CDR3 consists of 15 residues. Trimming stripped 4 bases from V and 2 bases from J, with 13 bases between.

The genes are TRBV5-5 and TRBJ2-7; possibly TRBD1 for D (6 bases). Germline V gene data show CDR1 as SGHKS and CDR2 as YYEKEE (reference sequence). The V end was cut by 3 bases, the J end by 3 bases, with 13 bases between. This CDR3 contains 14 residues. The DNA of the CDR3 is TGTGCCAGCAGCTCTATCTGGACAGTCTACGAGCAGTACTTC. Protein product: CASSSIWTVYEQYF.

The chain uses TRBV21-1 and TRBJ1-6; the table's D gene call, TRBD1, was not cross checked with the DNA. TRBV21-1 is recorded as a pseudogene. The CDR3 is 15 residues long. CDR3 sequence reads: CASKSGTTYNSPLHF. The CDR3 region has the DNA TGTGCCAGCAAGTCCGGGACAACCTATAATTCACCCCTCCACTTT.

The genes are TRBV30 and TRBJ2-3, with 13 bases that match TRBD2. Germline CDR1 reads GTSNPN; CDR2 reads SVGIG (reference sequence). The CDR3 loop spans 14 amino acids. The ends lost 8 bases at V and 1 base at J; junction bases unmatched: 3. Here the CDR3 reads CAGTSGTRTDTQYF. The CDR3 nucleotides are TGTGCCGGGACTAGCGGGACCCGCACAGATACGCAGTATTTT. The full variable domain, rest sourced from reference TRBV30 and TRBJ2-3, is SQTIHQWPATLVQPVGSPLSLECTVEGTSNPNLYWYRQAAGRGLQLLFYSVGIGQISSEVPQNLSASRPQDRQFILSSKKLLLSDSGFYLCAGTSGTRTDTQYFGPGTRLTVL.

Turning to this clone: One junction end does not reproduce the germline sequence, and a read error may be involved. The CDR3 DNA is TGTGCTAGCAGCTCACAGACACAGGGGTTGAGCAATCAGCCCCAGCATTTT. This codes for CASSSQTQGLSNQPQHF. This rearrangement joins TRBV7-7 to TRBJ1-5; 7 bases fit TRBD1. There are 17 residues in the CDR3. From germline, CDR1 is SSHAT and CDR2 FNYEAQ (reference sequence).

This rearrangement joins TRBV9 to TRBJ1-1; D may be TRBD1 (6 bases). The CDR3 is 15 amino acids. Germline CDR1 is SGDLS and CDR2 is YYNGEE. Trimming removed 0 bases at V and 6 bases at J, with 15 bases between. CDR3 sequence: CASSVVSGERAEAFF. DNA for the CDR3: TGTGCCAGCAGCGTAGTTTCAGGGGAGAGGGCTGAAGCTTTCTTT.

The rearrangement links TRBV6-6 to TRBJ1-1; TRBD1 matches at 10 bases. The V and J ends lost 7 bases and 6 bases, in that order; junction bases with no gene match: 5. This CDR3 has 13 residues. From germline, CDR1 is MNHNY and CDR2 SVGAGI (reference sequence). The CDR3 loop reads CASMRQGAAEAFF. Written as DNA, the CDR3 is TGTGCCAGCATGAGACAGGGGGCGGCTGAAGCTTTCTTT.

The chain couples TRBV28 to TRBJ1-2, with D possibly TRBD1 on 5 matching bases. This CDR3 spans 12 amino acids. Trimming removed 6 bases at V and 8 bases at J, with 13 bases between. Germline V gene lookup returns CDR1 MDHEN and CDR2 SYDVKM. The DNA of the CDR3 is TGTGCCAGCAGCACAGGAGCATGGGGCTACACCTTC. Residues: CASSTGAWGYTF.

The genes are TRBV19 and TRBJ2-1; 10 bases map to TRBD1. Losses at the gene ends were 1 base for V and 6 bases for J; bases not matched to a gene: 6. Germline loops: CDR1 LNHDA, CDR2 SQIVND (reference sequence). This CDR3 is built from 16 residues. CDR3 region: CASSIVSGQGGNEQFF. The CDR3 DNA reads TGTGCCAGTAGTATAGTTTCCGGACAGGGGGGCAATGAGCAGTTCTTC.

The chain employs TRBV18 and TRBJ2-4; 14 bases align to TRBD2. CDR1 and CDR2 from the germline V gene are KGHSH and LQKENI. This CDR3 comprises 16 residues. Trimming took 3 bases from V and 6 from J; bases not matched to a gene: 4. CDR3 loop: CASSPGTSGSVNIQYF. CDR3 in DNA: TGTGCCAGCTCACCCGGGACTAGCGGGAGTGTAAACATTCAGTACTTC.

The chain carries TRBV27 and TRBJ1-1, with D tentatively TRBD1 (6 bases). Per the germline V gene, CDR1 is MNHEY and CDR2 is SMNVEV (reference sequence). The CDR3 spans 15 residues. The V gene lost 4 bases and the J gene lost 0 bases, with 12 bases spanning the gap. CDR3 in amino acids: CASSSEGVVNTEAFF. The CDR3 DNA sequence: TGTGCCAGCAGTTCTGAGGGGGTGGTGAACACTGAAGCTTTCTTT.

V is TRBV24-1 and J is TRBJ2-5; 8 nucleotides agree with TRBD1. CDR3 length: 17 amino acids. The V gene end was trimmed by 4 bases and the J gene end by 1 base; junction bases not matched to a gene: 10. Germline V CDR1 and CDR2: KGHDR, SFDVKD. The CDR3, as DNA: TGTGCCACCAGTGAGGGGGACAGGCCCCAACCCCAAGAGACCCAGTACTTC. Its translation is CATSEGDRPQPQETQYF.